The next 29 T cell receptor beta chains were all read from a single sample in a study of CD8 T cells in Susac syndrome. RNA, at about 0.45 to 1 ug, was reverse transcribed with random hexamers. TCRdb re-derived calls from the immunoSEQ multiplex PCR reads in MiXCR, one entry per CDR3 protein. The table records roughly 200,000 distinct CDR3 sequences, 95% of them present only once. The sample comprised CD4+ T cells from PBMCs. The source of these receptors is a human donor in good health.

The chain couples TRBV11-3 to TRBJ2-1; the match to TRBD2 covers 8 bases. This CDR3 spans 16 amino acids. V lost 4 bases and J lost 4; bases outside the gene matches: 9. CDR1 and CDR2 (germline): SGHNT, YENEEA. CDR3 amino acids: CASSSGVAGSYNEQFF. The CDR3 nucleotides are TGTGCCAGCAGCTCTGGGGTAGCGGGGAGTTACAATGAGCAGTTCTTC.

This sequence joins TRBV5-1 and TRBJ2-7; TRBD2 matches at 9 bases. Germline V lookup: CDR1 SGHRS, CDR2 YFSETQ. This CDR3 is built from 14 residues. With V trimmed by 1 base and J by 5 bases, 4 bases remained unmatched. The chain's CDR3 is CASSLPAGGHEQYF. The CDR3 DNA is TGCGCCAGCAGCTTGCCAGCGGGGGGCCACGAGCAGTACTTC.

The V call is TRBV5-8, the J call TRBJ2-7, with TRBD1 identical over 9 bases. V lost 0 bases, J lost 3 bases, and 4 bases stayed unmatched. The germline V gene has CDR1 SGHTS and CDR2 YDEGEE. The CDR3 is 15 residues long. The CDR3 DNA follows: TGTGCCAGCAGCTTGGGGGGACAGGGCAGCTACGAGCAGTACGTC. Protein product: CASSLGGQGSYEQYV.

The chain employs TRBV5-1 and TRBJ1-5; D unresolved. The CDR3 is made up of 14 amino acids. V was shortened by 0 bases and J by 4 bases, with 8 bases between the two germline ends. Germline-derived CDR1 and CDR2 are SGHRS and YFSETQ. The CDR3 loop is CASSLDPGNQPQHF. The CDR3 nucleotides read TGCGCCAGCAGCTTGGACCCGGGGAATCAGCCCCAGCATTTT.

This rearrangement joins TRBV23-1 to TRBJ2-1, with a possible D match to TRBD2 (6 bases). TRBV23-1 is designated an ORF whose function remains uncertain. V lost 0 bases and J 7 bases, leaving 22 bases between the germline ends. This CDR3 is built from 18 residues. CDR3 region: CASSQSDEAGTGPNEQFF. The CDR3 DNA sequence: TGCGCCAGCAGTCAATCCGACGAGGCGGGGACGGGACCTAATGAGCAGTTCTTC.

V is TRBV18 and J is TRBJ2-5; D not resolved. CDR1 and CDR2 (germline): KGHSH, LQKENI. The V end lost 2 bases, the J end lost 4 bases, and 14 bases lay between the germline ends. The CDR3 sequence is 15 residues long. The CDR3 is CASSPELSPLETQYF. The CDR3 nucleotides are TGTGCCAGCTCACCAGAGTTGTCTCCTTTAGAGACCCAGTACTTC.

This rearrangement joins TRBV20-1 to TRBJ2-7; D not certain. Germline assignment: CDR1 DFQATT and CDR2 SNEGSKA (reference sequence). This CDR3 has 13 residues. V was pared by 6 bases and J by 0 bases, with 12 bases between. The CDR3 spells CSAGSPSSYEQYV. CDR3 nucleotide sequence: TGCAGTGCGGGTTCGCCCAGCTCCTACGAGCAGTACGTC.

CDR3 region: CSAKLADLTDTQYF. For the CDR3, the DNA is TGCAGTGCTAAGCTAGCGGACCTCACAGATACGCAGTATTTT. The chain links TRBV20-1 to TRBJ2-3; TRBD2 matches 7 bases. The CDR3 totals 14 residues. The germline V gene has CDR1 DFQATT and CDR2 SNEGSKA (reference sequence). Trimming took 4 bases from V and 2 from J; bases not matched to a gene: 6.

This chain joins TRBV30 and TRBJ2-3; D remains ambiguous. CDR1 and CDR2 from the germline V gene are GTSNPN and SVGIG (reference sequence). The CDR3 has 12 amino acids. Trimming removed 3 bases at V and 4 bases at J, with 8 bases between. The CDR3 sequence is CAWRKRSDTQYF. The CDR3 DNA sequence: TGTGCCTGGAGGAAACGCTCAGATACGCAGTATTTT.

This chain's CDR3 is CASSKNRDYEQYV. In DNA, the CDR3 is TGTGCCAGCAGCAAAAACAGGGATTACGAGCAGTACGTC. The rearrangement joins TRBV21-1 to TRBJ2-7; the table calls TRBD1, which could not be checked here. TRBV21-1 is assigned pseudogene status. This CDR3 is 13 amino acids long.

V and J are TRBV7-8 and TRBJ2-3, with D possibly matching TRBD2 (5 bases). The CDR3 loop spans 17 amino acids. CDR1 and CDR2 (germline): SGHVS, FQNEAQ. V was pared by 2 bases and J by 3 bases, with 18 bases between. DNA of the CDR3: TGTGCCAGCAGCTTAAACCCTAGCCTGACCGGGACAGATACGCAGTATTTT. It yields the protein CASSLNPSLTGTDTQYF.

The chain uses TRBV3-1 and TRBJ1-1, with TRBD1 identical over 9 bases. The CDR3 sequence is 15 residues long. With V trimmed by 4 bases and J by 4 bases, 7 bases remained unmatched. Germline V gives CDR1 LGHDT, CDR2 YNNKEL (reference sequence). CDR3 DNA: TGTGCCAGCAGCCGTACCAAGACAGGGGGCACTGAAGCTTTCTTT. This encodes CASSRTKTGGTEAFF.

The chain has TRBV12-3 or TRBV12-4 and TRBJ1-5; D remains ambiguous. Trimming left V 3 bases short and J 0 bases short, with 6 bases between. The CDR3 extends over 14 amino acids. The CDR3 region has the DNA TGTGCCAGCAGTTTGGACGATAGCAATCAGCCCCAGCATTTT. It is translated as CASSLDDSNQPQHF.

The V gene is TRBV14, the J gene TRBJ2-7, with D unresolved. This CDR3 is 15 amino acids long. The V end lost 0 bases, the J end lost 0 bases, and 9 bases lay between the germline ends. The germline V gene encodes CDR1 SGHDN and CDR2 FVKESK. CDR3: CASSQDLSRSYEQYF. The DNA of the CDR3 is TGTGCCAGCAGCCAAGATCTATCTCGCTCCTACGAGCAGTACTTC.

This sequence joins TRBV24-1 and TRBJ2-2; TRBD1 agrees at 8 bases. Germline V gives CDR1 KGHDR, CDR2 SFDVKD. Unmatched junction bases numbered 9, after V lost 4 bases and J lost 6 bases. The CDR3 length is 16 residues. The CDR3 is CATSDKQGGRAGELFF. The CDR3 DNA is TGTGCCACCAGTGACAAACAGGGGGGAAGGGCCGGGGAGCTGTTTTTT.

The chain carries TRBV20-1 and TRBJ2-7, with TRBD2 matching over 8 bases. The J segment lost 0 bases and the V segment lost 2 bases, leaving 6 bases of the junction unmatched. The CDR3 loop spans 15 amino acids. Looked up from germline, CDR1 is DFQATT and CDR2 is SNEGSKA (reference sequence). The DNA of the CDR3 is TGCAGTGCTAGACGGGGGGGTGGCAGCTCCTACGAGCAGTACTTC. Translating gives CSARRGGGSSYEQYF.

The gene calls are TRBV9 and TRBJ1-6, with TRBD1 matching over 10 bases. CDR1 is SGDLS, CDR2 YYNGEE, per germline. Trimming removed 0 bases from V and 6 bases from J; junction bases left unmatched: 12. The CDR3 has 19 residues. This chain's CDR3 is CASSVDRPDRGLPNSPLHF. The CDR3 nucleotides are TGTGCCAGCAGCGTAGATAGGCCTGACAGGGGGCTCCCTAATTCACCCCTCCACTTT.

This rearrangement joins TRBV24-1 to TRBJ2-3; 7 bases map to TRBD2. With V trimmed by 8 bases and J by 1 base, 8 bases remained unmatched. Germline CDR1 and CDR2: KGHDR and SFDVKD. CDR3 size: 15 residues. The CDR3 reads CATTDGGEGTDTQYF. Written as DNA, the CDR3 is TGTGCCACCACCGATGGGGGGGAAGGCACAGATACGCAGTATTTT.

The chain carries TRBV18 and TRBJ2-5, with D maybe TRBD2 (6 bases). The V end lost 3 bases, the J end lost 4 bases, and 15 bases lay between the germline ends. This CDR3 comprises 15 residues. The V gene's germline CDR1 is KGHSH and CDR2 LQKENI. The CDR3 coding sequence is TGTGCCAGCTCACCGACCTCGGGGGTCGGAGAGACCCAGTACTTC. This sequence encodes CASSPTSGVGETQYF.

This chain connects TRBV10-3 to TRBJ2-5; a weak D match, TRBD1 (6 bases). The length of the CDR3 is 18 residues. V gave up 3 bases and J gave up 2 bases, with 22 bases separating them. The germline CDR1 and CDR2 sequences are ENHRY and SYGVKD. CDR3 sequence: CAISDLVPGDTAQETQYF. The CDR3 DNA follows: TGTGCCATCAGTGACCTCGTACCCGGGGACACCGCTCAAGAGACCCAGTACTTC.

This chain connects TRBV20-1 to TRBJ1-6; TRBD1 matches at 11 bases. Trimming cost V 1 base and J 0 bases; bases outside gene matches: 11. Germline values: CDR1 DFQATT, CDR2 SNEGSKA (reference sequence). There are 20 residues in the CDR3. This CDR3 reads CSARVDRDRGSRSYNSPLHF. The CDR3 DNA sequence: TGCAGTGCTAGAGTCGACCGGGACAGGGGGTCCCGCTCCTATAATTCACCCCTCCACTTT.

This clonotype came up once. The V gene is TRBV5-1, the J gene TRBJ1-5, with D tentatively TRBD1 (5 bases). The germline CDR1 and CDR2 sequences are SGHRS and YFSETQ. This CDR3 spans 15 amino acids. Deletions cut 5 bases from V and 0 bases from J, with 12 bases between. The CDR3 bases are TGCGCCAGCAGTGTACAAGGGGATAGCAATCAGCCCCAGCATTTT. This encodes CASSVQGDSNQPQHF.

The rearrangement links TRBV29-1 to TRBJ1-5; 9 bases line up with TRBD1. There are 19 residues in the CDR3. Germline-derived CDR1 and CDR2 are SQVTM and ANQGSEA. V lost 0 bases, J lost 5 bases, and 17 bases stayed unmatched. The CDR3 reads CSVEDNRDREPQGYQPQHF. CDR3 in DNA: TGCAGCGTTGAAGACAATAGGGACAGGGAACCCCAAGGGTATCAGCCCCAGCATTTT.

V and J are TRBV7-8 and TRBJ2-1; 7 bases line up with TRBD2. V trimming: 0 bases; J trimming: 0 bases; junction bases outside the gene matches: 5. The CDR3 is 17 amino acids. Per germline, CDR1 SGHVS and CDR2 FQNEAQ. The DNA of the CDR3 is TGTGCCAGCAGCTTAGCGATAGCGGGCAGCTCCTACAATGAGCAGTTCTTC. Translating gives CASSLAIAGSSYNEQFF.

The rearrangement uses TRBV29-1 and TRBJ1-1; weak D call: TRBD1 (6 bases). There are 12 residues in the CDR3. The V gene's germline CDR1 is SQVTM and CDR2 ANQGSEA. V was shortened by 5 bases and J by 5 bases, with 12 bases between the two germline ends. The CDR3 bases are TGCAGCGTTCAACAGGGTGGGACTGAAGCTTTCTTT. Protein product: CSVQQGGTEAFF.

The V call is TRBV15, the J call TRBJ2-3; 8 nucleotides line up with TRBD1. The CDR3 has 15 amino acids. The trim removed 4 bases at V and 1 base at J, leaving 4 bases unmatched. Per germline, CDR1 LNHNV and CDR2 YYDKDF (reference sequence). Here the CDR3 DNA reads TGTGCCACCAGCATTCCGGGACAGGGCACAGATACGCAGTATTTT. This sequence encodes CATSIPGQGTDTQYF.

This clonotype was seen just once. This rearrangement joins TRBV29-1 to TRBJ1-1; D call uncertain. This CDR3 comprises 13 residues. V lost 3 bases, J lost 0 bases, and 8 bases lay in between. Germline V CDR1 and CDR2: SQVTM, ANQGSEA. The CDR3 loop is CSVDRNMNTEAFF. CDR3 DNA sequence: TGCAGCGTTGACAGGAACATGAACACTGAAGCTTTCTTT. The variable domain in full, with the rest retrieved from reference TRBV29-1 and TRBJ1-1, is SAVISQKPSRDICQRGTSLTIQCQVDSQVTMMFWYRQQPGQSLTLIATANQGSEATYESGFVIDKFPISRPNLTFSTLTVSNMSPEDSSIYLCSVDRNMNTEAFFGQGTRLTVV.

This chain joins TRBV15 and TRBJ2-1; D is undetermined. Germline CDR1 reads LNHNV; CDR2 reads YYDKDF (reference sequence). There are 16 residues in the CDR3. V was clipped by 0 bases and J by 2 bases, with 11 bases between them. CDR3 sequence reads: CATSRDLGYTYNEQFF. CDR3 coding DNA: TGTGCCACCAGCAGAGATTTGGGGTATACCTACAATGAGCAGTTCTTC.

CDR3 sequence reads: CSVGAWGGSQETQYF. The CDR3 DNA follows: TGCAGCGTTGGGGCTTGGGGGGGGAGCCAAGAGACCCAGTACTTC. V is TRBV29-1 and J is TRBJ2-5, with 7 positions matching TRBD2. Germline trimming cut 4 bases from V and 1 base from J; bases unmatched to any gene: 9. The CDR3 has 15 residues. CDR1 is SQVTM, CDR2 ANQGSEA, per germline. Full variable domain (outside the CDR3, taken from reference TRBV29-1 and TRBJ2-5): SAVISQKPSRDICQRGTSLTIQCQVDSQVTMMFWYRQQPGQSLTLIATANQGSEATYESGFVIDKFPISRPNLTFSTLTVSNMSPEDSSIYLCSVGAWGGSQETQYFGPGTRLLVL.